This is a list of T cell receptor beta chains from one sample in a study of Ad26.COV2.S vaccination and SARS-CoV-2 variants. Produced via immunoSEQ multiplex PCR; TCRdb's table is partial and in-frame only. Among 410,000 or so clones listed, 75% to 95% were seen once. This specimen consisted of peripheral blood, obtained in a trial of Ad26.COV2.S vaccine versus placebo. Source of these receptors: a person between 18 and 59 years old who received the Ad26.COV2.S COVID-19 vaccine or a placebo. The conserved cysteine and the conserved F or W are not part of the CDR3 here. The order of the fields is V gene, D gene, CDR3 protein. A D gene is named only where the DNA matches it firmly.

>TRBV5-8|-
ASSLDYNEQF
>TRBV10-3|-
AIGSPGFEENTIY
>TRBV2|-
ASSEGERVRLF
>TRBV5-1|TRBD2
ASSLTSGSSYNEQF
>TRBV6-1|-
ASSEGPAAY
>TRBV19|-
ATTGNQNQPQH
>TRBV6-5|-
ASSYSATQIQPQH
>TRBV23-1|-
ASSTSEAF
>TRBV2|-
ASNPDRYEQY
>TRBV7-9|-
ASSLTGPGVSSGNTIY
>TRBV2|TRBD2
ASSRVLLAGAYEQY
>TRBV5-1|-
ASSLSPAATEAF
>TRBV6-2/TRBV6-3|TRBD2
ASSYALWTSGRNEQF
>TRBV6-2/TRBV6-3|-
ASSRWGIQETQY
>TRBV28|TRBD1
ASSFLGQASEQY
>TRBV29-1|-
SVAPGLHQETQY
>TRBV6-5|-
ASRGGVRGYT
>TRBV5-1|TRBD1
ASSPLPGGISEQY
>TRBV7-9|-
ASSLFDVPSYEQY
>TRBV6-4|-
ASSDSPGRGGIQETQY
>TRBV7-9|-
ASSRQLSRGYGNTIY
>TRBV5-1|TRBD2
ASGPGGYEQY
>TRBV4-3|TRBD2
ASSQDWGGRAKEQY
>TRBV27|-
ASRRDSYNEQF
>TRBV5-4|-
ASSPGRGIPGTDTQY
>TRBV27|-
ASSWTNQETQY
>TRBV6-1|-
ASSDVTVY
>TRBV29-1|-
SVERSEYGYT
>TRBV18|TRBD2
ASSPPGGLVGNEQF
>TRBV30|TRBD2
AWSLLAGGADTQY
>TRBV6-5|TRBD2
ASRETGGSHEQY
>TRBV6-4|TRBD2
ASSAHSGTRDEQY
>TRBV18|-
ASSPAMTQPQH
>TRBV10-3|-
AISGPGTYEQY
>TRBV28|-
ASSLWGGNTEAF
>TRBV7-2|TRBD2
ASSVTSGRAETQY
>TRBV5-5|TRBD1
ASSLIGTGSFGNTEAF
>TRBV4-3|-
ASSQLTILGSQGAYNSPLH
>TRBV6-2/TRBV6-3|TRBD1
ASSPSTGYNQPQH
>TRBV18|-
ASSPGTAHNEQF
>TRBV2|-
ASSGRGSYGYT
>TRBV19|-
ASSTLAGAYNEQF
>TRBV6-2/TRBV6-3|-
ASSQGGADTGELF
>TRBV7-9|TRBD1
ASSPTGPANYGYT
>TRBV29-1|-
SVEAAGIETQY
>TRBV5-1|TRBD2
ASSQPGLADTGELF
>TRBV7-2|TRBD2
ASSLSGRASNEQF
>TRBV6-5|-
ASQPARDYGYT
>TRBV27|-
ASSSLDNYEQY